This T cell receptor (beta chain) was identified in a study of PD-L1 blockade in urothelial cancer. Study-wide background: At 3 weeks (second dose) and 6 weeks after starting treatment, blood was analyzed. T cell content in blood samples showed a median of about 140,000.

Study-wide results and limits: Pretreatment blood TCR clonality under the median forecast improved survival.

V gave up 4 bases and J gave up 4 bases, with 13 bases separating them. CDR3 length equals 15 residues. On this clone: The antigen is unknown.

This sample's time point: pretreatment peripheral blood. TCRdb keeps only in-frame clones here, not all; method: immunoSEQ multiplex PCR. The sample yields some 57,000 clones, about four fifths seen once. The TCR comes from a man aged 50-59 years with urothelial cancer. The chain carries TRBV23-1 and TRBJ2-2; TRBD1 is a possible D gene (6 bases). TRBV23-1 is treated as an ORF (open reading frame) with a function not yet certain. This specimen was PBMCs, taken around atezolizumab (anti-PD-L1) treatment. Here the CDR3 reads CASSLRGTGTGELFF. The CDR3 DNA is TGCGCCAGCAGTCTCAGGGGAACGGGCACCGGGGAGCTGTTTTTT.